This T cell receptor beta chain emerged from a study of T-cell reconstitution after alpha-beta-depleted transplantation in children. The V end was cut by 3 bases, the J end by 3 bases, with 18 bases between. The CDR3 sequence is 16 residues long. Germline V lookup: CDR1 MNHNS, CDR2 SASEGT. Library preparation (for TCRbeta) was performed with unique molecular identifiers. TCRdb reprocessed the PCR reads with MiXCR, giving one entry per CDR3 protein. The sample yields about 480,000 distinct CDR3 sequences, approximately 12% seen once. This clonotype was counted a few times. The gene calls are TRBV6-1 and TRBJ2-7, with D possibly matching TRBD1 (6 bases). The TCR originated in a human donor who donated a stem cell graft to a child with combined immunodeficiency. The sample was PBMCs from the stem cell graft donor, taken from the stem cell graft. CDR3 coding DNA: TGTGCCAGCAGTGATGCCCGGGGCAGGGGAATCTACGAGCAGTACTTC. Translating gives CASSDARGRGIYEQYF.